Below, one TCR beta chain is given with its context. Antigen: not known. These data originate in a study of CD8+ T cells in alopecia areata. Study-level points and caveats: Sequencing of scalp samples also captures resident alphabeta T cells of normal skin. Tofacitinib significantly lowered scalp clonality and expanded CD8+ clones among the top 100. In scalp and blood during tofacitinib, many expanded lesional clones persisted.

V shed 1 base and J 6 bases; nucleotides not matched to a gene: 5. From germline, CDR1 is SGHVS and CDR2 FQNEAQ. The CDR3 is 15 amino acids. This sample's treatment: oral pan-JAK inhibitor, 5-10 mg twice daily. RNA extraction was followed by reverse transcription into cDNA, which acted as the sequencing template. This table comes from immunoSEQ multiplex PCR, and its TCRdb copy is limited to in-frame clones, with some not included. The data contain some 180,000 clones, approximately 50% of them singletons. Sequenced material: CD8+ T cells sorted from blood, taken at week 52, from a patient treated with tofacitinib. The chain joins TRBV7-8 to TRBJ2-2, with 7 bases aligning to TRBD2. The receptor was isolated from a human donor with alopecia areata. For the CDR3, the DNA is TGTGCCAGCAGCTTAGGGGACTATCCCCCCGGGGAGCTGTTTTTT. Its protein product is CASSLGDYPPGELFF. The whole variable domain, remainder taken from reference TRBV7-8 and TRBJ2-2, is GAGVSQSPRYKVAKRGQDVALRCDPISGHVSLFWYQQALGQGPEFLTYFQNEAQLDKSGLPSDRFFAERPEGSVSTLKIQRTQQEDSAVYLCASSLGDYPPGELFFGEGSRLTVL.